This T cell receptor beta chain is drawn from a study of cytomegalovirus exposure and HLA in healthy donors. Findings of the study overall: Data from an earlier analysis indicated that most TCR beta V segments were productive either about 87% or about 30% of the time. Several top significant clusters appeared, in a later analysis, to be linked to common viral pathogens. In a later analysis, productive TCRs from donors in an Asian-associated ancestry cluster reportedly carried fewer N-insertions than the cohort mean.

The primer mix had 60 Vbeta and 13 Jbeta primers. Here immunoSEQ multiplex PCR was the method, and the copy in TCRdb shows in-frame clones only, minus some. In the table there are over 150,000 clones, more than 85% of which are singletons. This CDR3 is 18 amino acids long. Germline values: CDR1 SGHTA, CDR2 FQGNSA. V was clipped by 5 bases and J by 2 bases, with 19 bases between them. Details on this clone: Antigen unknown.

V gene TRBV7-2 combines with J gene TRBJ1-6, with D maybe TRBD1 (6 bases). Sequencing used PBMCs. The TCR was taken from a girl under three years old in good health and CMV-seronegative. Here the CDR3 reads CASSPSRAGVAYNSPLHF. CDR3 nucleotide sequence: TGTGCCAGCAGCCCCAGTCGGGCAGGGGTTGCCTATAATTCACCCCTCCACTTT.